There are many counts of the clone carrying this TCR beta chain. This record belongs to a study of regulatory T cells in long-lasting Graves disease. Construction of the TCR beta libraries employed iRepertoire HTBI primers in conjunction with Arm-PCR of CDR3 regions. TCRdb analysed the multiplex PCR reads with MiXCR anew, one entry per CDR3 protein. The table has roughly 500,000 distinct CDR3 sequences, around 21% seen once; the top ten hold roughly 8%. As to time point: persistent/refractory GD, antithyroid drugs over 5 years with positive TRAb. PBMC-derived RNA was used for the TCR library. The receptor was isolated from a female donor with Graves disease. The material sequenced was peripheral blood mononuclear cells (PBMCs), taken when the disease was refractory, from a patient treated with antithyroid drugs.

CDR3 sequence: CASSSGYYEQYF. The DNA for the CDR3 is TGTGCCAGCAGTTCCGGATACTACGAGCAGTACTTC. V is TRBV12-3 or TRBV12-4 and J is TRBJ2-7, with unresolved D. This CDR3 is 12 amino acids long. V was clipped by 4 bases and J by 3 bases, with 7 bases between them.